The clone carrying this T cell receptor (beta chain) showed up many times. The CDR3 has 15 amino acids. The germline V gene encodes CDR1 SGHNT and CDR2 YYREEE (reference sequence). With 4 bases removed from V and 2 bases from J, the gap between germline ends came to 15 bases. Preparing the TCRbeta library involved the use of unique molecular identifiers. TCRdb reprocessed the PCR reads with MiXCR, giving one entry per CDR3 protein. The table shows 200,000 to 250,000 distinct CDR3 sequences, with approximately 12% occurring only once. This entry comes from a study of T-cell reconstitution after alpha-beta-depleted transplantation in children.

The chain joins TRBV5-4 to TRBJ2-5, with a weak D call TRBD2 (6 bases). The sequence derives from a human donor who donated a stem cell graft to a child with acute lymphoblastic leukemia. The source material was PBMCs from the stem cell graft donor, sampled from the stem cell graft. In nucleotides, the CDR3 is TGTGCCAGCAGCAATAAGGAGGGGCGACAAGAGACCCAGTACTTC. It yields the protein CASSNKEGRQETQYF. Drawing the rest from reference TRBV5-4 and TRBJ2-5, the complete variable domain is ETGVTQSPTHLIKTRGQQVTLRCSSQSGHNTVSWYQQALGQGPQFIFQYYREEENGRGNFPPRFSGLQFPNYSSELNVNALELDDSALYLCASSNKEGRQETQYFGPGTRLLVL.